The rows below give T cell receptor beta chains drawn from one sample of a study of tumor-infiltrating lymphocytes in localized non-small cell lung cancer. Clones were read by immunoSEQ multiplex PCR, and TCRdb kept only the in-frame ones, dropping some. The sample lists around 15,000 clones, around 84% occurring once. Sequences were obtained from uninvolved lung tissue not adjacent to the tumor. Receptor source: a human donor with non-small cell lung cancer. Each CDR3 is given with its conserved first and last residue. Each record gives: V gene, CDR3 protein.

TRBV30 | CAWGSGETQYF
TRBV27 | CASSVQGYEQFF
TRBV12-5 | CASGLTGTSGEDLQETQYF
TRBV10-3 | CAISESGQTNTGELFF
TRBV5-1 | CASSHRDRSGDEQFF
TRBV6-5 | CASSYLRGGRDNEQFF
TRBV5-1 | CASRTGQTNTGELFF
TRBV4-1 | CASSQVSGNSYEQYF
TRBV2 | CASGLAATTYEQYF
TRBV15 | CATSRRAGGELFF
TRBV5-1 | CASSLRAGGLANEQFF
TRBV9 | CASSVGGRAWDTQYF
TRBV6-6 | CASTFTGGQGYEQYF
TRBV27 | CASSFARGGELFF
TRBV2 | CASKESGAGRTQYF
TRBV15 | CATSRDRANEKLFF
TRBV5-1 | CASSTTGLRSYEQYF
TRBV7-9 | CASSPLGARGETQYF
TRBV18 | CASSRNRPGQEAFF
TRBV7-3 | CASSHSGSFSYNEQFF
TRBV7-9 | CASSLPGVGANVLTF
TRBV19 | CASSTGPLAGFTDTQYF
TRBV2 | CASSLGVPETYTF
TRBV6-1 | CASSENTGTPERNYGYTF
TRBV29-1 | CSVVGGQGASTDTQYF
TRBV9 | CASSVWDRGLETQYF
TRBV5-1 | CATRLWAGNTEAFF
TRBV28 | CASSLWREGIDTQYF
TRBV7-3 | CASSPRVAATYNEQFF
TRBV9 | CASSPPSTDTQYF
TRBV28 | CASSYSYEQYF
TRBV6-1 | CASSEGLNTGELFF
TRBV5-1 | CASSSKKGLAGDEQYF
TRBV4-2 | CASSQEIQGWGAEAFF
TRBV5-4 | CASSFVGSDEQYF
TRBV7-3 | CASSLGRDSTGELFF
TRBV9 | CASSAGTGYNEKLFF
TRBV9 | CASSVGTSGEETQYF
TRBV20-1 | CSARGSETQYF
TRBV28 | CASSPFQGSLDQPQHF
TRBV2 | CASSVRLAETQYF
TRBV9 | CASSPRTGGSGYTF
TRBV10-3 | CATGQGAEQYF
TRBV12-2 | CASRFPGEAGELFF
TRBV5-1 | CASSLPGDVDTQYF
TRBV10-2 | CASSDRGVGADTQYF
TRBV5-1 | CASSWGISQHF
TRBV9 | CASSVWRGGTDTQYF
TRBV4-1 | CASSQDQGKGDTQYF
TRBV27 | CASRQLGSYEQYF
TRBV30 | CAWSSGQGGNEQFF
TRBV7-8 | CASSYADEQYF
TRBV10-3 | CAISDRGFNEQYF
TRBV5-5 | CASSPYGGGETDTQYF
TRBV6-6 | CASSFPDRGGVTEAFF